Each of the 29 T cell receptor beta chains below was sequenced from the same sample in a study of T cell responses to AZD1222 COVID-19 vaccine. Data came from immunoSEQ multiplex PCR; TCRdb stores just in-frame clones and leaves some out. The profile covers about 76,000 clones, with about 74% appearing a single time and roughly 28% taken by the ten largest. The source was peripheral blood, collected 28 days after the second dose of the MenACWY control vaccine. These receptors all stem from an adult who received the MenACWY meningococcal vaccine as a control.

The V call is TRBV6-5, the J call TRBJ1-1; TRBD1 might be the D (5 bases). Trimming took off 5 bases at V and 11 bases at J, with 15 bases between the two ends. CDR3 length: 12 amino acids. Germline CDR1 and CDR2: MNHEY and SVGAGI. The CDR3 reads CASSRTGAEAFF. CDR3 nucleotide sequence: TGTGCCAGCAGTAGAACCGGGGCGGAGGCTTTCTTT.

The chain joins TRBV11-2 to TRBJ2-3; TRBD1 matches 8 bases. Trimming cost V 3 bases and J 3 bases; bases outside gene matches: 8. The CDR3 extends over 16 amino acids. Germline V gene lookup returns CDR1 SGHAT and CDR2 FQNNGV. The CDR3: CASSFPGGVRTDTQYF. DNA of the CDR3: TGTGCCAGCAGCTTTCCAGGGGGCGTGAGGACAGATACGCAGTATTTT.

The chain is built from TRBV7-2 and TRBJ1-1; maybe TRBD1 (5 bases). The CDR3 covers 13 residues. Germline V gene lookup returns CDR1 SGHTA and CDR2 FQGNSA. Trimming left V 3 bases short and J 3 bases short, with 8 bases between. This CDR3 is CASSLTAYTEAFF. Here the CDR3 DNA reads TGTGCCAGCAGCTTGACAGCCTACACTGAAGCTTTCTTT.

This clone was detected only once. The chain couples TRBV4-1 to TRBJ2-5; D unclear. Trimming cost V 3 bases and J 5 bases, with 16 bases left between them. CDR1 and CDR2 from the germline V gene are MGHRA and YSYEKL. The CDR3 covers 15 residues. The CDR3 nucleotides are TGCGCCAGCAGCCAGGCGCAAGGCGGAATGGAGACCCAGTACTTC. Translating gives CASSQAQGGMETQYF.

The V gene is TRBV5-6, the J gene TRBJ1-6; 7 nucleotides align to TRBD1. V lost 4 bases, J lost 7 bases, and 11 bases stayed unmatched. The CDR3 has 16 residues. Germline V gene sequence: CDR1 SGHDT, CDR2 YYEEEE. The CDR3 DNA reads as TGTGCCAGCAGCACCGGACAGGATCGTAGGAATTCACCCCTCCACTTT. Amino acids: CASSTGQDRRNSPLHF. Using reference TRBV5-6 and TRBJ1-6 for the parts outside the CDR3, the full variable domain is DAGVTQSPTHLIKTRGQQVTLRCSPKSGHDTVSWYQQALGQGPQFIFQYYEEEERQRGNFPDRFSGHQFPNYSSELNVNALLLGDSALYLCASSTGQDRRNSPLHFGNGTRLTVT.

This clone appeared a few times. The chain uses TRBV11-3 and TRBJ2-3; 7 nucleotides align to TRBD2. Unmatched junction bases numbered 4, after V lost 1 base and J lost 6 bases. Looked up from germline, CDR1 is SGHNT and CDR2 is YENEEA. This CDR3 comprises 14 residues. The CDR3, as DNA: TGTGCCAGCAGCTTAGGGACTAGTAGTGATACGCAGTATTTT. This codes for CASSLGTSSDTQYF.

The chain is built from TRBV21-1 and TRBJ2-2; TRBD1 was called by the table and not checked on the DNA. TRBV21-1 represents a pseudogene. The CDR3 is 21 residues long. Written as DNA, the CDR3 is TGTGCCAGCAGCAAAGCAATTGGGCAGGGGGCATCCAGAAGGTACACCGGGGAGCTGTTTTTT. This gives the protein CASSKAIGQGASRRYTGELFF.

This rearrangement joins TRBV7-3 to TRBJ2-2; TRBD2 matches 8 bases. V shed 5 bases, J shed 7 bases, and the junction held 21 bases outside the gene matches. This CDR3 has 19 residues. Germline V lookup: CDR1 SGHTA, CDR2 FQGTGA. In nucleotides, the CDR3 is TGTGCCAGCAGCCTATCAATTGGAGCGGGGGACTTCCGGGACGGGGAGCTGTTTTTT. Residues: CASSLSIGAGDFRDGELFF.

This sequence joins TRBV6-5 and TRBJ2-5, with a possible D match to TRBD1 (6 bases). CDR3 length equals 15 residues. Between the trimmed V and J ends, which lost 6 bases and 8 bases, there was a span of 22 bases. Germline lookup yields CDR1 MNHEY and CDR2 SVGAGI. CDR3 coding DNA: TGTGCCAGCAGGGTACAACTCGGTGGGACAAAAACCCAGTACTTC. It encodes CASRVQLGGTKTQYF.

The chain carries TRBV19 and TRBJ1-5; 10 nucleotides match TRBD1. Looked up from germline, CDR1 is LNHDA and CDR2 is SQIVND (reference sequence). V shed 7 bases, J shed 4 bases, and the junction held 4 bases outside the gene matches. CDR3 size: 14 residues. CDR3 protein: CASTPGQGNQPQHF. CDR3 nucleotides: TGTGCCAGTACCCCGGGACAGGGGAATCAGCCCCAGCATTTT.

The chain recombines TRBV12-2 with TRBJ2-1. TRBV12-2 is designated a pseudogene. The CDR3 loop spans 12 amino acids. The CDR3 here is CASRSQDNEQFF. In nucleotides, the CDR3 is TGTGCAAGTCGCTCTCAAGACAATGAGCAGTTCTTC.

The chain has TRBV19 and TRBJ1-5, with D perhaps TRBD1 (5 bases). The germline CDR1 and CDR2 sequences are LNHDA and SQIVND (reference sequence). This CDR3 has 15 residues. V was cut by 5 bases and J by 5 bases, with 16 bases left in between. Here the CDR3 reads CASSGRGRNDQPQHF. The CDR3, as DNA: TGTGCCAGTAGTGGTCGGGGCCGCAATGATCAGCCCCAGCATTTT.

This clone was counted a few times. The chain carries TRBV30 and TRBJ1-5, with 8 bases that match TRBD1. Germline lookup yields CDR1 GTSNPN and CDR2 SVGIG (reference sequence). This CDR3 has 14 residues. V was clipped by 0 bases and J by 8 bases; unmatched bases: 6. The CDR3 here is CAWSVNQGAEPQHF. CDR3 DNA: TGTGCCTGGAGTGTTAACCAGGGGGCCGAGCCCCAGCATTTT.

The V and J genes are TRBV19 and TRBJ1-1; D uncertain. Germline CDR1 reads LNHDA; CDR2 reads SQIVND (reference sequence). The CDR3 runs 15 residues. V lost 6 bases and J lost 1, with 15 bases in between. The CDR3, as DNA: TGTGCCAGTAGCGGAGGTTCATGGAGGAACACTGAAGCTTTCTTT. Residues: CASSGGSWRNTEAFF.

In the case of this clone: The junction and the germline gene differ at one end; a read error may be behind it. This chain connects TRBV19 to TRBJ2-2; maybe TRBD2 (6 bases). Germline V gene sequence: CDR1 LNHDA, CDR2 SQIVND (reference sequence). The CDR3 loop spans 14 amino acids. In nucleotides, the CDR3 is TGTGCCAGTAGTACCCAAATTCCCCCCGGGGGGCTGTTTTTT. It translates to CASSTQIPPGGLFF.

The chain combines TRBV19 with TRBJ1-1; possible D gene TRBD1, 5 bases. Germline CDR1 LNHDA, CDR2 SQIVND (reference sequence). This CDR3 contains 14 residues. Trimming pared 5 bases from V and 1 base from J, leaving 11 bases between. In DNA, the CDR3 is TGTGCCAGTAGTTTGGGACCGACGAACACTGAAGCTTTCTTT. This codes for CASSLGPTNTEAFF.

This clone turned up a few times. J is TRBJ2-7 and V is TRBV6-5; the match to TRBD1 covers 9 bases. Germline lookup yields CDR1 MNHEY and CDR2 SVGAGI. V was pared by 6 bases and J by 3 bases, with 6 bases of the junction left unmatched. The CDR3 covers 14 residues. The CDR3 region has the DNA TGTGCCAGCAGGATACAGGGGGCGATCTACGAGCAGTACTTC. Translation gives CASRIQGAIYEQYF.

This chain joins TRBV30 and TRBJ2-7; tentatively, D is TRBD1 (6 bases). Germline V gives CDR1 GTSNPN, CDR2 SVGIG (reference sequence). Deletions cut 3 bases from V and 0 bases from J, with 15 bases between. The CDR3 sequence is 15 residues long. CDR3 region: CAWSSGTDSSYEQYF. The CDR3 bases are TGTGCCTGGAGCTCCGGGACGGACAGCTCCTACGAGCAGTACTTC.

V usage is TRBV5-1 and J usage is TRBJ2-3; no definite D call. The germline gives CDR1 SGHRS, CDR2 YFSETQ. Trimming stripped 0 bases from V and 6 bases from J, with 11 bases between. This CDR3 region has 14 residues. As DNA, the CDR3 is TGCGCCAGCAGCTTGGGTGAAAGGGCGGATACGCAGTATTTT. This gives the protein CASSLGERADTQYF.

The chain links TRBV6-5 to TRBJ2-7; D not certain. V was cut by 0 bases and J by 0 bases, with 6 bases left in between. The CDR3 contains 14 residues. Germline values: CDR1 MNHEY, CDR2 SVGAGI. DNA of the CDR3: TGTGCCAGCAGTTACTCCCTGAGCTCCTACGAGCAGTACTTC. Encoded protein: CASSYSLSSYEQYF.

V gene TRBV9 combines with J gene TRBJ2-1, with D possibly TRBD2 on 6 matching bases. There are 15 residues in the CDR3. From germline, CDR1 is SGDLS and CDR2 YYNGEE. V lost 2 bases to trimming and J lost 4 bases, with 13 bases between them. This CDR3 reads CASSVDGSKYNEQFF. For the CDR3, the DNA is TGTGCCAGCAGCGTGGACGGGAGCAAGTACAATGAGCAGTTCTTC. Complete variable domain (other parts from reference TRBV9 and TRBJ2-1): DSGVTQTPKHLITATGQRVTLRCSPRSGDLSVYWYQQSLDQGLQFLIQYYNGEERAKGNILERFSAQQFPDLHSELNLSSLELGDSALYFCASSVDGSKYNEQFFGPGTRLTVL.

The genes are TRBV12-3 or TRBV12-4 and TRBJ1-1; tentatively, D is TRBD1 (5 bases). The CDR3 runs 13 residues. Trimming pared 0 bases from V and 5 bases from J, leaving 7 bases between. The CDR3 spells CASSLARGTEAFF. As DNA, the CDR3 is TGTGCCAGCAGTTTAGCAAGGGGAACTGAAGCTTTCTTT.

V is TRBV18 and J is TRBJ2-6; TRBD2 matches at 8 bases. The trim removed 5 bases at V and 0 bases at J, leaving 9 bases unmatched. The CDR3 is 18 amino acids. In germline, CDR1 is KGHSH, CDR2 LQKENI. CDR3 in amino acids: CASSAGVAGSSGANVLTF. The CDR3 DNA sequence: TGTGCCAGCTCAGCCGGGGTAGCGGGGTCCTCTGGGGCCAACGTCCTGACTTTC.

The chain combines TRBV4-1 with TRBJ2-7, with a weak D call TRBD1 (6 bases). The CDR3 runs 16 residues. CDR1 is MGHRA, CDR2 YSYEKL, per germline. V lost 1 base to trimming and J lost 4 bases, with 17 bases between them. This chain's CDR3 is CASSQAWTATPYEQYF. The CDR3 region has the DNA TGCGCCAGCAGCCAAGCTTGGACAGCCACCCCTTACGAGCAGTACTTC.

The CDR3 protein is CASSRTSGKEETQYF. CDR3 in DNA: TGTGCCAGCAGCAGGACTAGCGGGAAAGAAGAGACCCAGTACTTC. The rearrangement uses TRBV5-4 and TRBJ2-5, with TRBD2 identical over 12 bases. CDR1 is SGHNT, CDR2 YYREEE, per germline (reference sequence). The junction had 4 bases not matched to a gene; V was cut back by 4 bases and J by 3 bases. This CDR3 spans 15 amino acids.

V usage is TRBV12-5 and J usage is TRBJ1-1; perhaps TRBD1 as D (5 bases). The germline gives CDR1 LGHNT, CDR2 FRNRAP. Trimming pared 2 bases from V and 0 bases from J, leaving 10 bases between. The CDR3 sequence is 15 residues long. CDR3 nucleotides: TGTGCTAGTGGTTTGAATCGGGGCCTGAACACTGAAGCTTTCTTT. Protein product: CASGLNRGLNTEAFF.

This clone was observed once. Written as DNA, the CDR3 is TGTGCCAGCAGCTTAAACCCGACCCAGGAGCAGTACTTC. Residues: CASSLNPTQEQYF. This chain connects TRBV7-2 to TRBJ2-7; D is undetermined. V shed 2 bases and J shed 7 bases, with 12 bases lying between them. This CDR3 comprises 13 residues. CDR1 and CDR2 from the germline V gene are SGHTA and FQGNSA.

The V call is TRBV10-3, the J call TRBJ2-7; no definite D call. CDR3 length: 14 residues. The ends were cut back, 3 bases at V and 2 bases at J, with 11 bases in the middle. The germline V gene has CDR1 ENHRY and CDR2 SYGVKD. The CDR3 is CAISEFRTTYEQYF. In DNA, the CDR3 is TGTGCCATCAGTGAATTTCGGACGACCTACGAGCAGTACTTC.

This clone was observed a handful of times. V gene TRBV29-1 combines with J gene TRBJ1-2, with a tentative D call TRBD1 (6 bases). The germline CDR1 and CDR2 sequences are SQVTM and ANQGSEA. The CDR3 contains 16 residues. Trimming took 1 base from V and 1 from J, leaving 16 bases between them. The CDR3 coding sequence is TGCAGCGTTGAAGCCCCGGACAGCCTACTTAACTATGGCTACACCTTC. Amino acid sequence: CSVEAPDSLLNYGYTF.